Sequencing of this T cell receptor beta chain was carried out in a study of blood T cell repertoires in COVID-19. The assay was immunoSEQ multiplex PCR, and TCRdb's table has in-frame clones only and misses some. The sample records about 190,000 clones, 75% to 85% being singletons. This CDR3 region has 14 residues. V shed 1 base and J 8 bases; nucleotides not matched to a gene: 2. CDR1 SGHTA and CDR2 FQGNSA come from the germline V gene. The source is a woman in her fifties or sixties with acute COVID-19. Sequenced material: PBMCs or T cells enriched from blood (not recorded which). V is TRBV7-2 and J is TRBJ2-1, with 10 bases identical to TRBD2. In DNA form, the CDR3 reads TGTGCCAGCAGCTTAGAGCGGGGGGGCCATGAGCAGTTCTTC. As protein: CASSLERGGHEQFF.